Listed below are T cell receptor beta chains from one sample, sequenced in a study of shared T cell receptors in the human thymus. The repertoire was sequenced with immunoSEQ multiplex PCR; TCRdb's copy has only in-frame clones and lacks some. The profile shows hundreds of thousands of clones, over 75% of them singletons. The data were also submitted as part of a second study, on human thymus T cells.

The sequenced material came from thymocytes. These receptors were collected from a boy under three years old with a congenital heart defect. Both conserved end residues are part of each CDR3. The order of the fields is clone size, J gene, V gene, D gene, CDR3 DNA, CDR3 protein. D genes are given only for firm matches. Expanded clones are given a class, and other clones once, few, many or no size at all.

abundance: -
j_gene: TRBJ2-1
v_gene: TRBV25-1
d_gene: -
CDR3nt: TGTGCCAGCATGGGGGCGGGCAGGACTTACAATGAGCAGTTCTTC
CDR3aa: CASMGAGRTYNEQFF

abundance: -
j_gene: TRBJ1-1
v_gene: TRBV7-9
d_gene: -
CDR3nt: TGTGCCAGCAGCTTAAGGGGTCTCACTGAAGCTTTCTTT
CDR3aa: CASSLRGLTEAFF

abundance: -
j_gene: TRBJ2-1
v_gene: TRBV27
d_gene: TRBD2
CDR3nt: TGTGCCAGCAGTTTAAGACTAGCGGGCCACCCCCTCGATGAGCAGTTCTTC
CDR3aa: CASSLRLAGHPLDEQFF

abundance: -
j_gene: TRBJ1-5
v_gene: TRBV19
d_gene: TRBD1
CDR3nt: TGTGCCAGTAGTTCCGGGACAGGGCTAAGGAGGCGGTGGCCCCAGCATTTT
CDR3aa: CASSSGTGLRRRWPQHF

abundance: -
j_gene: TRBJ2-1
v_gene: TRBV19
d_gene: TRBD2
CDR3nt: TGTGCCAGTAGTAAATCAGGTAGGAGCGGGAGCCCGAGCTCCTACAATGAGCAGTTCTTC
CDR3aa: CASSKSGRSGSPSSYNEQFF

abundance: -
j_gene: TRBJ2-5
v_gene: TRBV7-8
d_gene: -
CDR3nt: TGTGCCAGCACCCAGATCCCCGTGTCCCTTCCCAGAGAGACCCAGTACTTC
CDR3aa: CASTQIPVSLPRETQYF

abundance: -
j_gene: TRBJ2-7
v_gene: TRBV28
d_gene: TRBD2
CDR3nt: TGTGCCAGCAGCCACTCGCTGGCGGGAGAATGTGAGCAGTACTTC
CDR3aa: CASSHSLAGECEQYF

abundance: -
j_gene: TRBJ2-6
v_gene: TRBV6-6
d_gene: TRBD1
CDR3nt: TGTGCCAGCAGTATCCACACAGGGGGTGGGGCCAACGTCCTGACTTTC
CDR3aa: CASSIHTGGGANVLTF

abundance: -
j_gene: TRBJ1-2
v_gene: TRBV10-3
d_gene: TRBD1
CDR3nt: TGTGCCATCAGTGAGAGACAGGGGGCAAACTATGGCTACACCTTC
CDR3aa: CAISERQGANYGYTF

abundance: once
j_gene: TRBJ2-3
v_gene: TRBV12-5
d_gene: -
CDR3nt: TGTGCTAGTGGTTTGGCCCTCGGCAGGGACTGGAGGAGGGGAGATACGCAGTATTTT
CDR3aa: CASGLALGRDWRRGDTQYF

abundance: -
j_gene: TRBJ2-7
v_gene: TRBV6-5
d_gene: TRBD1
CDR3nt: TGTGCCAGCAGTTATTACAGGGGCCCCAGGTCCGAGCAGTACTTC
CDR3aa: CASSYYRGPRSEQYF

abundance: -
j_gene: TRBJ2-3
v_gene: TRBV7-7
d_gene: TRBD2
CDR3nt: TGTGCTAGCAGCTTAGCCCCTCTAGCGGCCCAGGATACGCAGTATTTT
CDR3aa: CASSLAPLAAQDTQYF

abundance: -
j_gene: TRBJ1-5
v_gene: TRBV2
d_gene: -
CDR3nt: TGTGCCAGTGGGGCAGGGGGCAATCAGCCCCAGCATTTT
CDR3aa: CASGAGGNQPQHF

abundance: -
j_gene: TRBJ2-7
v_gene: TRBV18
d_gene: -
CDR3nt: TGTGCCAGCTCACCGGGACACTCCTACGAGCAGTACTTC
CDR3aa: CASSPGHSYEQYF

abundance: -
j_gene: TRBJ1-3
v_gene: TRBV28
d_gene: -
CDR3nt: TGTGCCAGCAGTTTACAGAACACCACCATATATTTT
CDR3aa: CASSLQNTTIYF

abundance: once
j_gene: TRBJ2-7
v_gene: TRBV5-5
d_gene: TRBD1
CDR3nt: TGTGCCAGCAGCTCGGGACAGGGCCCCGAGCAGTACTTC
CDR3aa: CASSSGQGPEQYF

abundance: -
j_gene: TRBJ2-7
v_gene: TRBV5-4
d_gene: TRBD2
CDR3nt: TGTGCCAGCAGCGCATACGGACTAGCGGGAGTTATTTCCTACGAGCAGTACTTC
CDR3aa: CASSAYGLAGVISYEQYF

abundance: -
j_gene: TRBJ2-4
v_gene: TRBV2
d_gene: -
CDR3nt: TGTGCCAGCAGCCTAGGGGTTGCCAAAAACATTCAGTACTTC
CDR3aa: CASSLGVAKNIQYF

abundance: -
j_gene: TRBJ1-2
v_gene: TRBV6-6
d_gene: TRBD1
CDR3nt: TGTGCCAGCAGTAAACGGGCCAACAGGGGACCTTATGGCTACACCTTC
CDR3aa: CASSKRANRGPYGYTF

abundance: -
j_gene: TRBJ1-1
v_gene: TRBV30
d_gene: -
CDR3nt: TGTGCCTTTTCCAGGGACACTGAAGCTTTCTTT
CDR3aa: CAFSRDTEAFF

abundance: -
j_gene: TRBJ2-1
v_gene: TRBV4-2
d_gene: -
CDR3nt: TGTGCCAGCAGCCATTTAGCGCGGGACGGGAATGAGCAGTTCTTC
CDR3aa: CASSHLARDGNEQFF

abundance: -
j_gene: TRBJ2-1
v_gene: TRBV10-2
d_gene: -
CDR3nt: TGCGCCAGCAGTGAGGGGCTTAGCTCCTACAATGAGCAGTTCTTC
CDR3aa: CASSEGLSSYNEQFF

abundance: -
j_gene: TRBJ2-2
v_gene: TRBV9
d_gene: -
CDR3nt: TGTGCCAGCAGCCTCGGGTATGACAACACCGGGGAGCTGTTTTTT
CDR3aa: CASSLGYDNTGELFF

abundance: -
j_gene: TRBJ1-4
v_gene: TRBV5-1
d_gene: TRBD1
CDR3nt: TGCGCCAGCAGCTTGAAAGCCGGGACAGGGTCGATGGGAACTAATGAAAAACTGTTTTTT
CDR3aa: CASSLKAGTGSMGTNEKLFF

abundance: -
j_gene: TRBJ1-1
v_gene: TRBV19
d_gene: TRBD1
CDR3nt: TGTGCCATCTCATCTATTGGACAGGCGAACACTGAAGCTTTCTTT
CDR3aa: CAISSIGQANTEAFF

abundance: -
j_gene: TRBJ1-2
v_gene: TRBV5-4
d_gene: TRBD1
CDR3nt: TGTGCCAGCAGCCCTGGGACAGGGGGCAGCTATGGCTACACCTTC
CDR3aa: CASSPGTGGSYGYTF

abundance: -
j_gene: TRBJ1-2
v_gene: TRBV7-9
d_gene: TRBD1
CDR3nt: TGTGCCAGCATCTTTCACCGCCCGACAGGGGAGGACTATGGCTACACCTTC
CDR3aa: CASIFHRPTGEDYGYTF

abundance: -
j_gene: TRBJ2-7
v_gene: TRBV5-6
d_gene: -
CDR3nt: TGTGCCAGCAGCTTGAAGCACGCCCAATCCTACGAGCAGTACTTC
CDR3aa: CASSLKHAQSYEQYF

abundance: -
j_gene: TRBJ2-7
v_gene: TRBV28
d_gene: TRBD2
CDR3nt: TGTGCCACCAGCGGGAGAAGTCCCTACGAGCAGTACTTC
CDR3aa: CATSGRSPYEQYF

abundance: -
j_gene: TRBJ1-1
v_gene: TRBV25-1
d_gene: -
CDR3nt: TGTGCCAGCAGTGGGCAGGGGCAGAACACTGAAGCTTTCTTT
CDR3aa: CASSGQGQNTEAFF

abundance: -
j_gene: TRBJ2-7
v_gene: TRBV28
d_gene: TRBD2
CDR3nt: TGTGCCAGCAGTTTGACCGGGACTAGCGGCTCCTACGAGCAGTACTTC
CDR3aa: CASSLTGTSGSYEQYF

abundance: -
j_gene: TRBJ2-3
v_gene: TRBV28
d_gene: -
CDR3nt: TGTGCCAGCAGTTTCCCCCTTCAGGCCAGCACAGATACGCAGTATTTT
CDR3aa: CASSFPLQASTDTQYF

abundance: -
j_gene: TRBJ2-1
v_gene: TRBV4-3
d_gene: TRBD2
CDR3nt: TGCGCCAGCAGCCGGGGACCGGCCCCACGAACTAGCGGGAGGACCCCCGGGCAGTTCTTC
CDR3aa: CASSRGPAPRTSGRTPGQFF

abundance: -
j_gene: TRBJ1-5
v_gene: TRBV18
d_gene: -
CDR3nt: TGTGCCAGCTCACCAGGGGAGGGTTACTCCGCAAACTATCAGCCCCAGCATTTT
CDR3aa: CASSPGEGYSANYQPQHF

abundance: -
j_gene: TRBJ2-6
v_gene: TRBV7-9
d_gene: TRBD2
CDR3nt: TGTGCCAGCAGCTTATCCCGGACTAGCGGGAGCTCTGGGGCCAACGTCCTGACTTTC
CDR3aa: CASSLSRTSGSSGANVLTF

abundance: -
j_gene: TRBJ2-3
v_gene: TRBV5-1
d_gene: TRBD2
CDR3nt: TGCGCCAGCAGCCCGGGACTAGCGGGAGGGCCGGGAACAGATACGCAGTATTTT
CDR3aa: CASSPGLAGGPGTDTQYF

abundance: -
j_gene: TRBJ1-5
v_gene: TRBV5-8
d_gene: -
CDR3nt: TGTGCCAGCAGCTTAGGCAGGGTTAGCAATCAGCCCCAGCATTTT
CDR3aa: CASSLGRVSNQPQHF

abundance: -
j_gene: TRBJ2-3
v_gene: TRBV5-1
d_gene: TRBD2
CDR3nt: TGCGCCACGACTAGCGGGAGTGCTAGCACAGATACGCAGTATTTT
CDR3aa: CATTSGSASTDTQYF

abundance: -
j_gene: TRBJ2-7
v_gene: TRBV14
d_gene: TRBD1
CDR3nt: TGTGCCAGCAGCACCCGGGACAGCTCCTACGAGCAGTACTTC
CDR3aa: CASSTRDSSYEQYF

abundance: -
j_gene: TRBJ2-7
v_gene: TRBV9
d_gene: TRBD2
CDR3nt: TGTGCCAGCAGCGTAGACGGAGCGGGAGGAACCTACGAGCAGTACTTC
CDR3aa: CASSVDGAGGTYEQYF

abundance: -
j_gene: TRBJ2-7
v_gene: TRBV7-2
d_gene: TRBD2
CDR3nt: TGTGCCAGCAGCTTAATTCGGCGGGAGGCGACCTACGAGCAGTACTTC
CDR3aa: CASSLIRREATYEQYF

abundance: -
j_gene: TRBJ1-1
v_gene: TRBV4-1
d_gene: -
CDR3nt: TGCGCCAGCAGCCCGGACGGGGAGGAAGCTTTCTTT
CDR3aa: CASSPDGEEAFF

abundance: -
j_gene: TRBJ2-7
v_gene: TRBV14
d_gene: TRBD2
CDR3nt: TGTGCCAGCAGCCAGGGAGCCGGGACTATTCATTACGAGCAGTACTTC
CDR3aa: CASSQGAGTIHYEQYF

abundance: -
j_gene: TRBJ2-1
v_gene: TRBV11-3
d_gene: TRBD2
CDR3nt: TGTGCCAGCAGCTTAACGGGAGGGCCAAATGAGCAGTTCTTC
CDR3aa: CASSLTGGPNEQFF

abundance: -
j_gene: TRBJ2-5
v_gene: TRBV25-1
d_gene: TRBD1
CDR3nt: TGTGCCAGCAGTGACGGGACAGGGACAACTGGAGAGACCCAGTACTTC
CDR3aa: CASSDGTGTTGETQYF

abundance: once
j_gene: TRBJ2-7
v_gene: TRBV11-3
d_gene: -
CDR3nt: TGTGCCAGCAGCTTTCTCCACGCGGAGGGCGGGCGCTACGAGCAGTACTTC
CDR3aa: CASSFLHAEGGRYEQYF